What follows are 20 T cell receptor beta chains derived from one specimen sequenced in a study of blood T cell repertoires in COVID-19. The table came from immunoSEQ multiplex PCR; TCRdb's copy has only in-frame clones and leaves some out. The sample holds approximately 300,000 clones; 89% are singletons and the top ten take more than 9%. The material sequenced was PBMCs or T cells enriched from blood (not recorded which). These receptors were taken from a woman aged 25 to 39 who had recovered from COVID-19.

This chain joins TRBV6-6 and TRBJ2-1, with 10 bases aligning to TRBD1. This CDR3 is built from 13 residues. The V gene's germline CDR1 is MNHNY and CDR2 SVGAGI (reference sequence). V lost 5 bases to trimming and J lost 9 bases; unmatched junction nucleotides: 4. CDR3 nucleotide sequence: TGTGCCAGCAGTAGACAGGGGGCGACTGAGCAGTTCTTC. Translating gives CASSRQGATEQFF.

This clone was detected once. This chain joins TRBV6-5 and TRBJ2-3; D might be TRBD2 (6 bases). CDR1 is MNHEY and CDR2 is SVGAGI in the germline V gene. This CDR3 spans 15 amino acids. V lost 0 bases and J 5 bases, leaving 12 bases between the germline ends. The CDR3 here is CASSYSGGMEDTQYF. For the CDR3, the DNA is TGTGCCAGCAGTTACTCGGGCGGGATGGAAGATACGCAGTATTTT.

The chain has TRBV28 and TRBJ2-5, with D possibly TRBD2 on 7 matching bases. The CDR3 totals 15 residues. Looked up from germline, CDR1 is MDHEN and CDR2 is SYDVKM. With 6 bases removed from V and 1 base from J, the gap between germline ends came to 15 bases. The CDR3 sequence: CASRKGGGLQETQYF. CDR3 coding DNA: TGTGCCAGCAGGAAAGGGGGAGGGCTCCAAGAGACCCAGTACTTC.

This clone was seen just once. DNA for the CDR3: TGTGCCAGCAGCATAGGGAAGGGAGGGGCCTACAATGAGCAGTTCTTC. Translation gives CASSIGKGGAYNEQFF. This chain connects TRBV11-2 to TRBJ2-1; 7 bases map to TRBD2. This CDR3 has 16 amino acids. Trimming removed 5 bases from V and 2 bases from J; junction bases left unmatched: 9. CDR1 SGHAT and CDR2 FQNNGV come from the germline V gene.

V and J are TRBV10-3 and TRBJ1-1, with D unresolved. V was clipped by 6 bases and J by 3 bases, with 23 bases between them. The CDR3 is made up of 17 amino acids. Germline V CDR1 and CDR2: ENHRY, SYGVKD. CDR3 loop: CAIRLEKETTRDTEAFF. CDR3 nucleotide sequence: TGTGCCATCAGGCTTGAAAAGGAGACCACGAGGGACACTGAAGCTTTCTTT.

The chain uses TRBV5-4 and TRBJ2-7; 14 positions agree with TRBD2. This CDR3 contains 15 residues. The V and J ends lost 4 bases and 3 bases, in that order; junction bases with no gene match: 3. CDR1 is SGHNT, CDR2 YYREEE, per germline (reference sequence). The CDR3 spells CASSIGTSGSYEQYF. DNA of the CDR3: TGTGCCAGCAGCATAGGGACTAGCGGGAGCTACGAGCAGTACTTC.

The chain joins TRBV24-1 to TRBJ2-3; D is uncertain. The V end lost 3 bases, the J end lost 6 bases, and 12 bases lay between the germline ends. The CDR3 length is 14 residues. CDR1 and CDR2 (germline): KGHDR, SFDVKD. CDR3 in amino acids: CATSDPSIQDTQYF. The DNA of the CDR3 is TGTGCCACCAGTGATCCATCCATCCAGGATACGCAGTATTTT.

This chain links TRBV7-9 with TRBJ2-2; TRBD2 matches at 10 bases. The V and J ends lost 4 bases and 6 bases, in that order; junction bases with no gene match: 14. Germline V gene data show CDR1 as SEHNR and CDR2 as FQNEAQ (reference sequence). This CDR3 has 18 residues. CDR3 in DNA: TGTGCCAGCAGCTCGGAGCTAGCGGGAGTCGGGAAACCCGGGGAGCTGTTTTTT. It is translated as CASSSELAGVGKPGELFF.

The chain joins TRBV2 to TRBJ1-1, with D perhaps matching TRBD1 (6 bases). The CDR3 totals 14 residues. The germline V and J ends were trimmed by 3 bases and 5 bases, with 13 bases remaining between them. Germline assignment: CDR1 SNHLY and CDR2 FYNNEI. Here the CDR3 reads CASSDRARGTEAFF. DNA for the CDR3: TGTGCCAGCAGTGATAGGGCCAGGGGTACTGAAGCTTTCTTT.

The CDR3: CASSLHDTEAFF. The CDR3 region has the DNA TGCGCCAGCAGCTTGCATGACACTGAAGCTTTCTTT. The rearrangement joins TRBV5-1 to TRBJ1-1; D is unclear. Trimming removed 1 base at V and 3 bases at J, with 4 bases between. Per germline, CDR1 SGHRS and CDR2 YFSETQ. The CDR3 consists of 12 residues.

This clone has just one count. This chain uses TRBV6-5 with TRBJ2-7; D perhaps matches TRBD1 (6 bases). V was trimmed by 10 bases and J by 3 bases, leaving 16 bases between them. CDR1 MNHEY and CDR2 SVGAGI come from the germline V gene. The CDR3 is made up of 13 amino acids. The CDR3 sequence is CAIAVDRSYEQYF. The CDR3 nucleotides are TGTGCCATCGCCGTCGACAGGAGCTACGAGCAGTACTTC.

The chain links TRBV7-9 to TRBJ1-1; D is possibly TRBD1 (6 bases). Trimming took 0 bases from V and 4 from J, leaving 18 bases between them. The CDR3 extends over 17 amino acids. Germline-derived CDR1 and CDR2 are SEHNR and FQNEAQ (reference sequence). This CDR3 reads CASSLAQGIRGGTEAFF. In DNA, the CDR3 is TGTGCCAGCAGCTTAGCACAGGGAATAAGAGGGGGCACTGAAGCTTTCTTT.

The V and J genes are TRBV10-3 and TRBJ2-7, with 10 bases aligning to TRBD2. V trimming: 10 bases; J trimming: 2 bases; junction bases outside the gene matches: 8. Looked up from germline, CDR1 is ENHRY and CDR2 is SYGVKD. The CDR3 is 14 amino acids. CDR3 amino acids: CATEIAGGTYEQYF. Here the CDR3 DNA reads TGTGCCACCGAGATAGCGGGAGGCACCTACGAGCAGTACTTC.

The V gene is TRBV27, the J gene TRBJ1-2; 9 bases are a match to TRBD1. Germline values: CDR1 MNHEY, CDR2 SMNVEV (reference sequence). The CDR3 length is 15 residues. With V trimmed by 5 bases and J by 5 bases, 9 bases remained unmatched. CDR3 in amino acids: CASSRGQGLTYGYTF. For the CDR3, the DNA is TGTGCCAGCAGTCGAGGACAGGGGCTAACGTATGGCTACACCTTC.

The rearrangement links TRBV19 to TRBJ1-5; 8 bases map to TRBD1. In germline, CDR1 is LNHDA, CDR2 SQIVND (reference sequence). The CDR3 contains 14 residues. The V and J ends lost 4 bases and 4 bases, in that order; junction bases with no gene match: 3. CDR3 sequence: CASSKRTGNQPQHF. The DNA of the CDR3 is TGTGCCAGTAGTAAACGGACAGGGAATCAGCCCCAGCATTTT. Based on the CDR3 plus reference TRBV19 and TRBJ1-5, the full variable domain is DGGITQSPKYLFRKEGQNVTLSCEQNLNHDAMYWYRQDPGQGLRLIYYSQIVNDFQKGDIAEGYSVSREKKESFPLTVTSAQKNPTAFYLCASSKRTGNQPQHFGDGTRLSIL.

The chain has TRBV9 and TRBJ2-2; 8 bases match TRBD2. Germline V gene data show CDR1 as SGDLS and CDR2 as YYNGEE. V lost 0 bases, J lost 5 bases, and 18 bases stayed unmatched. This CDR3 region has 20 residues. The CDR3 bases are TGTGCCAGCAGCGTAGGCCCCGGCGGGAGGTTCTACTCGGGTACCGGGGAGCTGTTTTTT. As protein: CASSVGPGGRFYSGTGELFF. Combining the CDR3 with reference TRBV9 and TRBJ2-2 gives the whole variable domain DSGVTQTPKHLITATGQRVTLRCSPRSGDLSVYWYQQSLDQGLQFLIQYYNGEERAKGNILERFSAQQFPDLHSELNLSSLELGDSALYFCASSVGPGGRFYSGTGELFFGEGSRLTVL.

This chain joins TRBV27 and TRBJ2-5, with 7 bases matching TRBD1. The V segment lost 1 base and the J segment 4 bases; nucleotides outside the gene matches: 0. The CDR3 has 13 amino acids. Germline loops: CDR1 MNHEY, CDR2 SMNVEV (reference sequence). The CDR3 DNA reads TGTGCCAGCAGTTTATACAGGGGAGAGACCCAGTACTTC. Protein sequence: CASSLYRGETQYF.

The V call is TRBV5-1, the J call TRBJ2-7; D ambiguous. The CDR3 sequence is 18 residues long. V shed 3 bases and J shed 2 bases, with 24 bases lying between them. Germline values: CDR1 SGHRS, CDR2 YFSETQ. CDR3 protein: CASSSDTIRLRTTYEQYF. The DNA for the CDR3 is TGCGCCAGCAGCTCGGATACGATCAGACTGAGAACGACCTACGAGCAGTACTTC.

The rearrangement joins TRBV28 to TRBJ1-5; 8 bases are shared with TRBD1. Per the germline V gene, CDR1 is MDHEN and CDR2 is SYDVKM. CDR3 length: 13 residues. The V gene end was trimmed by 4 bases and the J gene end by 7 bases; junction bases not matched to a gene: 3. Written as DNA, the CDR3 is TGTGCCAGCAGTTCAGGGACAGGCCAGCCCCAGCATTTT. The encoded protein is CASSSGTGQPQHF.

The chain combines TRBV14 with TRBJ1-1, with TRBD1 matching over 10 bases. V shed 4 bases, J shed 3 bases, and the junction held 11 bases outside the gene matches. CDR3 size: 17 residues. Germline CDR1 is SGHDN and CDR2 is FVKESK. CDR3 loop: CASSLLRTGGQDTEAFF. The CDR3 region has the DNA TGTGCCAGCAGCCTCTTACGGACAGGGGGACAGGACACTGAAGCTTTCTTT.